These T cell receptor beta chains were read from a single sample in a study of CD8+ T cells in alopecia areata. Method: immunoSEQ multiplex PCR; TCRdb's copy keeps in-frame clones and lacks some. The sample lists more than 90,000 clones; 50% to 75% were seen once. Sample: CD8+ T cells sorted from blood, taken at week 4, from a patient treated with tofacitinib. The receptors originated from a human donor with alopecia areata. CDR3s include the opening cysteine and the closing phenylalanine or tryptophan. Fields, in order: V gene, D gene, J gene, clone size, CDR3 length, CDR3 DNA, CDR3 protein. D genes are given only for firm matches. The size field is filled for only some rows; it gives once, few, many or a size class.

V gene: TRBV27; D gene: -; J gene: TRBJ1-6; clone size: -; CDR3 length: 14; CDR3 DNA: TGTGCCAGCACCAAACAGGGTAGAGGTTCACCCCTCCACTTT; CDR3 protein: CASTKQGRGSPLHF
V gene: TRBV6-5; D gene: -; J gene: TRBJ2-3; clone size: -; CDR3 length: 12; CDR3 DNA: TGTGCCAGCGGACTATCCACAGATACGCAGTATTTT; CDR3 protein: CASGLSTDTQYF
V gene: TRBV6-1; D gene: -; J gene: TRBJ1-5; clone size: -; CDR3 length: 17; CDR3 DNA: TGTGCCAGCAGTGAAGTTAGCGGCACTATGAGGGGGCAGCCCCAGCATTTT; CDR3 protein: CASSEVSGTMRGQPQHF
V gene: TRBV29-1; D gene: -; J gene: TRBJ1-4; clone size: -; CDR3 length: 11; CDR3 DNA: TGCAGCGTTGGGGCAGATGGAAAACTGTTTTTT; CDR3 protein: CSVGADGKLFF
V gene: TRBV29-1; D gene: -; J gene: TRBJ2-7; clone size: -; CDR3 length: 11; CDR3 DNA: TGCAGCGTTGATCTGTTGTCCGAGCAGTACTTC; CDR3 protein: CSVDLLSEQYF
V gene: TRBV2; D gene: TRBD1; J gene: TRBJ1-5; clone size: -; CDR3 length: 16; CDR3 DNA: TGTGCCAGCAGTCCTAGCGGACAGGTTCTTAATCAGCCCCAGCATTTT; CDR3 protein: CASSPSGQVLNQPQHF
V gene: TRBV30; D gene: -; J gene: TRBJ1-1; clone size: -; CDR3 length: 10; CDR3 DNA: TGTGCCTGGAGCAGGACTGAAGCTTTCTTT; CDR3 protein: CAWSRTEAFF
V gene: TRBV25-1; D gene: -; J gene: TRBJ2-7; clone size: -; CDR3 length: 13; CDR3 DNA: TGTGCCAGCAGGGGGGCAGGGAGCTACGAGCAGTACTTC; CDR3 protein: CASRGAGSYEQYF
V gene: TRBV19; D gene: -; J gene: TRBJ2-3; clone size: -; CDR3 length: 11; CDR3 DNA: TGTGCCAGTAGTATCACAGATACGCAGTATTTT; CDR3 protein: CASSITDTQYF
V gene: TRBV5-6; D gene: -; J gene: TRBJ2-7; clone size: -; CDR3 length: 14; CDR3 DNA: TGTGCCAGCAGCTTGGGACAGGCCCCCTACGAGCAGTACTTC; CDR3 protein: CASSLGQAPYEQYF
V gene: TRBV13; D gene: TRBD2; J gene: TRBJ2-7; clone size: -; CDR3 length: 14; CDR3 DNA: TGTGCCAGCAGCTTAGGTGCTAGCGGGCCCGAGCAGTACTTC; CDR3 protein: CASSLGASGPEQYF
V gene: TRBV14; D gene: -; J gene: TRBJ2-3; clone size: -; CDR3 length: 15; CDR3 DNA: TGTGCCAGCAGCCTAGGGGGGGGAGCCACAGATACGCAGTATTTT; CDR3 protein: CASSLGGGATDTQYF
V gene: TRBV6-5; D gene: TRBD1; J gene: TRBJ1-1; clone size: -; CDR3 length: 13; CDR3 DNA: TGTGCCAGCAGCTGGGACAGAAACCTTGAAGCTTTCTTT; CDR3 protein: CASSWDRNLEAFF
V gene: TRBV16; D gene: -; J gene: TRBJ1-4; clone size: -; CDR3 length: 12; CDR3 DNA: TGTGCCAGCAGCCCATCGGGTGAAAAACTGTTTTTT; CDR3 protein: CASSPSGEKLFF
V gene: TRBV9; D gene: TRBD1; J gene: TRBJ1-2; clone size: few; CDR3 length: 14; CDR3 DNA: TGTGCCAGCAGCGCTCCAACAGGGGCTAATGGCTACACCTTC; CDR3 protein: CASSAPTGANGYTF
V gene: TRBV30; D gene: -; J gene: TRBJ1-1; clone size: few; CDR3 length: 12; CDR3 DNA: TGTGCCTGGACTGCGGGAAACACTGAAGCTTTCTTT; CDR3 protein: CAWTAGNTEAFF
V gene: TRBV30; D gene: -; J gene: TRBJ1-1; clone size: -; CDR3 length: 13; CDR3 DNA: TGTGCCTGGAGTGTATTAGGAGGCACTGAAGCTTTCTTT; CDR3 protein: CAWSVLGGTEAFF
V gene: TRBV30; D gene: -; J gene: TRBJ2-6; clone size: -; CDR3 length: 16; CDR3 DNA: TGTGCCTGGAGTACGGGGTTCATGAGTGGGGCCAACGTCCTGACTTTC; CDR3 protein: CAWSTGFMSGANVLTF
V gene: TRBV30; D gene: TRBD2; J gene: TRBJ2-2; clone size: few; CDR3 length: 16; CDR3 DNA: TGTGCCTGGAGTGTAGGTCTAGCGGTGCACACCGGGGAGCTGTTTTTT; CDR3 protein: CAWSVGLAVHTGELFF
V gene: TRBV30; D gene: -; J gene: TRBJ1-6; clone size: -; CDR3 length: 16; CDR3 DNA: TGTGCCTGGAATGAGGACGTGGCAGGGTATAATTCACCCCTCCACTTT; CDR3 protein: CAWNEDVAGYNSPLHF
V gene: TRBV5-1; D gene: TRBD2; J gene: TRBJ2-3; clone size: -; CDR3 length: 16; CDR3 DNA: TGCGCCAGCAGCTTGGATAGCGGGGGGACTACAGATACGCAGTATTTT; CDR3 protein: CASSLDSGGTTDTQYF
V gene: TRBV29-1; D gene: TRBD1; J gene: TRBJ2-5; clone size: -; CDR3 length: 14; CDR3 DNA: TGCAGCGTTGATGGGACAGGGAGTTTGGGGACCCAGTACTTC; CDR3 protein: CSVDGTGSLGTQYF
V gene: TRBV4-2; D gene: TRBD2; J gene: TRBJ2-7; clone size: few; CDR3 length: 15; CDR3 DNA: TGTGCCAGCAGCCAAGAGGGCAGGGAGGGCGACGAGCAGTACTTC; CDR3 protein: CASSQEGREGDEQYF
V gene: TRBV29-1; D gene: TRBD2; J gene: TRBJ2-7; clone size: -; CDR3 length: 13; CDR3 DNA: TGCAGCGTCGTAGCGGGGCACTCCTACGAGCAGTACTTC; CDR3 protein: CSVVAGHSYEQYF
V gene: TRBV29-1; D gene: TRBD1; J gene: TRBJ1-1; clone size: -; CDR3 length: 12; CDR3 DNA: TGCAGCGGGATTGGACAGGAGGTTGAAGCTTTCTTT; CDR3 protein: CSGIGQEVEAFF
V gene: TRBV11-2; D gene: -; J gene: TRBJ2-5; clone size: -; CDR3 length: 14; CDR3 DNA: TGTGCCAGCAGCTTAATTTCAGGGGTAGAGACCCAGTACTTC; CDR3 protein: CASSLISGVETQYF
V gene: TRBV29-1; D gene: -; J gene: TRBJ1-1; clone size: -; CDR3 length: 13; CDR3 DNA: TGCAGCGTCGGGCCTCCCGGGGATACTGAAGCTTTCTTT; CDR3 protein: CSVGPPGDTEAFF
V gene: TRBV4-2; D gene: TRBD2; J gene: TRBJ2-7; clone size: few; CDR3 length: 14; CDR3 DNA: TGTGCCAGCAGCCAGGGGGGGGTCCGCGACGAGCAGTACTTC; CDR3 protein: CASSQGGVRDEQYF
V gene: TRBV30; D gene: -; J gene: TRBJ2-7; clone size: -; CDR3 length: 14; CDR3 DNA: TGTGCCTGGAGTGTGACAGACGGGGGATCCGAGCAGTACTTC; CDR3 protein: CAWSVTDGGSEQYF
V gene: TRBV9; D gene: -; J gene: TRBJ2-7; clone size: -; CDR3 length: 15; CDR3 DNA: TGTGCCAGCAGCGTAGAGGCAGGGGTTAACTACGAGCAGTACTTC; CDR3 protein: CASSVEAGVNYEQYF
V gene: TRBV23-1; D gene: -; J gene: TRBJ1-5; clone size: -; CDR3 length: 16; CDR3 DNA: TGCGCCAGCAGGGGCTTAGGGGCAGCTAACAATCAGCCCCAGCATTTT; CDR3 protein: CASRGLGAANNQPQHF
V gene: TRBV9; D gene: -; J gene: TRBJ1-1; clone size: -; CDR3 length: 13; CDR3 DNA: TGTGCCAGCAGCGTAGGTGGGTCCACTGAAGCTTTCTTT; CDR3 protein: CASSVGGSTEAFF
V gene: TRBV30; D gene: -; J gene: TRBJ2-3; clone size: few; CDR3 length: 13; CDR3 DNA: TGTGCCTGGAGTTATTCCGAGACAGATACGCAGTATTTT; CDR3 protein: CAWSYSETDTQYF
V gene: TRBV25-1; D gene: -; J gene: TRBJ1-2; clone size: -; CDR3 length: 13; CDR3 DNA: TGTGCCAGCAGTGATCAGGGCTTGGCTGGCTACACCTTC; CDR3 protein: CASSDQGLAGYTF
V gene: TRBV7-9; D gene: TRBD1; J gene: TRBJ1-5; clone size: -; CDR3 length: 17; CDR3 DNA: TGTGCCAGCAGCTTCGCTCCTAAGACAGGGATGGATCAGCCCCAGCATTTT; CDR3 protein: CASSFAPKTGMDQPQHF
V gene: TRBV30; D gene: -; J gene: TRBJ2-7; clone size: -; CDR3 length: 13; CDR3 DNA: TGTGCCTGGAGCATGCTCCTTCCCCACGAGCAGTACTTC; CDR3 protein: CAWSMLLPHEQYF
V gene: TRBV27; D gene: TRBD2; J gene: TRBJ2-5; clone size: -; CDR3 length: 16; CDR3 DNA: TGTGCCAGCAGTCACCTCCTAGCGGGGCGCCAAGAGACCCAGTACTTC; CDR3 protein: CASSHLLAGRQETQYF
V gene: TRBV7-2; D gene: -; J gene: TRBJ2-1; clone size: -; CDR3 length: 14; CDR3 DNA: TGTGCCAGCAGCCAAGGAGGTCAGGGCCATGAGCAGTTCTTC; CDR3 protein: CASSQGGQGHEQFF
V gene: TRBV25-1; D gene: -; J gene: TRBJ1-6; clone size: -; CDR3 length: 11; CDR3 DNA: TGTGCCAGCAGTGCCGGCTCACCCCTCCACTTT; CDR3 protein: CASSAGSPLHF
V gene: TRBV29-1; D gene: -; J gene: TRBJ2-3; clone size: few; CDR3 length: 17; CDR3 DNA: TGCAGCGTTGACGCCGGTCCCGAGGATGGTGGTACAGATACGCAGTATTTT; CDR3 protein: CSVDAGPEDGGTDTQYF
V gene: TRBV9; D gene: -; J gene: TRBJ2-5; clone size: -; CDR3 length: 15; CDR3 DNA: TGTGCCAGCAGCGTAGAGGGCAGGGCCCAAGAGACCCAGTACTTC; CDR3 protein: CASSVEGRAQETQYF
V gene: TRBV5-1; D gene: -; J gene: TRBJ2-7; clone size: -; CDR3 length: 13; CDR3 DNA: TGCGCCAGCAGCTTGGACATCCCCTACGAGCAGTACTTC; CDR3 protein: CASSLDIPYEQYF
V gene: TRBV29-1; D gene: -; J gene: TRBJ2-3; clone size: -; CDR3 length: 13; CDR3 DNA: TGCAGCGTGTTTATCAGGGGCACAGATACGCAGTATTTT; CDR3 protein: CSVFIRGTDTQYF